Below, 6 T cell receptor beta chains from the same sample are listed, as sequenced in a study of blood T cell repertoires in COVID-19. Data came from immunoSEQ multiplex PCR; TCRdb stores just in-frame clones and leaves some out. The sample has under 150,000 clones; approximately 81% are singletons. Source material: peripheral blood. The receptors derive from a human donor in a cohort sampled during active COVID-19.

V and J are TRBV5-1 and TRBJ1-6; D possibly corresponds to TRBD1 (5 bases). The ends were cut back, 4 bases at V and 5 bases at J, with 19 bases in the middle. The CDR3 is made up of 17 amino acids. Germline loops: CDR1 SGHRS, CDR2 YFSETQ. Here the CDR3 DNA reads TGCGCCAGCAGCCCAAAACGGGAGGGGCTGAATAATTCACCCCTCCACTTT. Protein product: CASSPKREGLNNSPLHF.

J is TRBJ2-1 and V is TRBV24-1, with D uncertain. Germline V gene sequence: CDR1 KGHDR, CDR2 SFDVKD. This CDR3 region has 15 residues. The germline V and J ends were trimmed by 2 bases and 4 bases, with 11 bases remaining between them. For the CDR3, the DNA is TGTGCCACCAGTGATTCGCGAGGAGAATACAATGAGCAGTTCTTC. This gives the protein CATSDSRGEYNEQFF.

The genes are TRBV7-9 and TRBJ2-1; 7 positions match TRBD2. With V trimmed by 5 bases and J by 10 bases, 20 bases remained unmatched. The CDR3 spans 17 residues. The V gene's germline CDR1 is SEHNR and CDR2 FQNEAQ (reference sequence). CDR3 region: CASSHIRDFPSGREQFF. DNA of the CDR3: TGTGCCAGCAGCCATATTAGGGACTTCCCGTCCGGGAGGGAGCAGTTCTTC.

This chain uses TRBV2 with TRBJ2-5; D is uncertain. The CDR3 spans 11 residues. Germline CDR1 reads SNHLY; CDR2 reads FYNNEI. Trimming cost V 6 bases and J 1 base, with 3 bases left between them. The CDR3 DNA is TGTGCCAGCAGCAGCCAAGAGACCCAGTACTTC. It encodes CASSSQETQYF.

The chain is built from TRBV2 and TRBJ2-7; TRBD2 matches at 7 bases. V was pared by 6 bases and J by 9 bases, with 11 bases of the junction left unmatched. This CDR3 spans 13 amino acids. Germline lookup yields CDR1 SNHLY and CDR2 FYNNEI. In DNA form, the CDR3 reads TGTGCCAGCAGGGGGGGGACGGTGAAAAGGCAGTACTTC. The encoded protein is CASRGGTVKRQYF.

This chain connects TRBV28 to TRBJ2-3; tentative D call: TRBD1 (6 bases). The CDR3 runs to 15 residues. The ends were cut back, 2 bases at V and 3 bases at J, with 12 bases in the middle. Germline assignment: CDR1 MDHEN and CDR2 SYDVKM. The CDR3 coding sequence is TGTGCCAGCAGTTTAAGTCAGGGGCGGACAGATACGCAGTATTTT. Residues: CASSLSQGRTDTQYF.